This T cell receptor (beta chain) was identified during a study of T cell responses to AZD1222 COVID-19 vaccine. Study observations and caveats: At baseline, just five to seven AZD1222 recipients tested seropositive. The reported proportion of spike-specific TCRs targeting unmutated variant regions was nearly half. There were repertoire samples only from the period after the peak T cell response.

Note on this clone: Its specificity is not known.

It was second doses at about 4 or about 12 weeks that were pooled. Here immunoSEQ multiplex PCR was the method, and the copy in TCRdb shows in-frame clones only, minus some. The sample has 98,000 or so clones, 85% to 90% seen once; the top ten hold 15% to 20%. Trimming took off 7 bases at V and 2 bases at J, with 8 bases between the two ends. Germline V gene lookup returns CDR1 MDHEN and CDR2 SYDVKM. The CDR3 is 12 residues long. The material sequenced was peripheral blood, taken 28 days after the second AZD1222 dose. The TCR originated in an adult who received the AZD1222 COVID-19 vaccine. This sequence joins TRBV28 and TRBJ1-1; D may be TRBD1 (5 bases). The DNA of the CDR3 is TGTGCCAGCACGAGGGGAAACACTGAAGCTTTCTTT. Translating it yields CASTRGNTEAFF. The full variable domain, completed using reference TRBV28 and TRBJ1-1, is DVKVTQSSRYLVKRTGEKVFLECVQDMDHENMFWYRQDPGLGLRLIYFSYDVKMKEKGDIPEGYSVSREKKERFSLILESASTNQTSMYLCASTRGNTEAFFGQGTRLTVV.